The TCR beta chain described here comes from a study of blood T cells in healthy people across ages (dated by TCRdb to between 2014 and 2017). Concerning the study at large: In model experiments, template switching captured roughly one uniquely barcoded TCR beta cDNA molecule for every two T cells. To track age-related changes in TCR beta repertoire diversity, the study relied on deep sequencing normalized with unique cDNA molecular identifiers. The donors were split into four age groups: young (average about 16 years), middle-aged (nearly 40), aged (more than 60) and long-lived (82). To avoid experimental bias, donors of different ages were randomly spread across the sequencing lanes. Two additional independent replicas of 1 million unique cDNA reads from the same blood draw were analyzed for two donors (one aged 18 to 30 and one aged 80 or older). What the authors observed across the whole study: A strong correlation was found between observed TCR beta diversity and the percentage of naive T cells measured by flow cytometry. Because the CMV infection status of the donors was unknown, age-related changes in expanded clonotypes may potentially have been confounded. The long-lived group showed more naive CD4+ T cells, fewer expanded clones and increased TCR diversity than the aged group, suggesting age selection. Since profiling was done on bulk unsorted PBMCs, naive and antigen-experienced compartments could not be conclusively compared. Observed TCR beta diversity per million T cells fell roughly linearly with age, and a significant reduction was already apparent by age roughly 40. Estimates of total diversity from one million sequenced T cells were regarded as lower bounds and underestimates.

About this clonotype itself: Its antigen is currently not known. It has no much larger one-base neighbor in the sample; base qualities were not kept.

Including cysteine and phenylalanine, the CDR3 has 16 amino acids. Just the 48-base CDR3 DNA is kept, in frame starting at base 1. The approximately 39 donors, aged about 6 to 100 years, were systemically healthy Caucasian individuals from Russia. Roughly 9.5 milliliters of peripheral blood were drawn from each donor into EDTA-treated Vacutainer tubes. Ficoll-Paque density-gradient centrifugation was used to isolate PBMCs, with at least 6 million per sample. Trizol reagent was used to extract total RNA from PBMCs, with at least 5.5 micrograms per sample. For every donor, an aliquot of PBMCs went through flow cytometry to measure the percentages of naive CD45RAhigh/CD27high T cells. Preparation of the library involved 5' RACE. The listed sequencing device is Illumina HiSeq 2500. A second 7 to 11 cycle PCR used a sample-barcoded 5' primer and a J-beta primer mix. A unique molecular identifier was introduced onto each TCR beta cDNA molecule by a template-switch 5' adaptor carrying 12 random nucleotides. At least 2.5 million CDR3-containing paired-end reads were obtained from each sample. All of the RNA was converted into first-strand cDNA using the Mint cDNA synthesis kit, with a TRBC-specific oligonucleotide serving as the primer. All cDNA was treated with uracil-DNA glycosylase and then went through a first 18-cycle PCR with the universal primers M1SS and BC2_uni_R. As for the authors' bioinformatics: Each sample was normalized by randomly selecting 1 million high-quality reads, each carrying a distinct molecular identifier. Reads with shared molecular identifiers were discarded instead of being binned into consensus sequences. MiTCR, with a Q25 quality threshold and the strictest error-elimination algorithm, was used for CDR3 identification, clonotype clustering and error correction. A nonparametric unseen species model with Euler transformation was used to estimate lower-bound total TCR beta diversity. Through fastp at Q25 and MiXCR, TCRdb rebuilt clones from the public reads, retaining in-frame beta chains. One record per CDR3 amino acid sequence lists the most common genes and DNA. Here the V and J calls rest on TCRdb's processing, not on the authors' analysis. The sample contains 1.4 million or so distinct CDR3 sequences, roughly two fifths of them found a single time. 4% of the sample belongs to the ten largest clones.

The TCR was taken from a woman younger than 30 in good health. The sequenced sample consisted of blood. In this chain, TRBV12-3 or TRBV12-4 is recombined with TRBJ2-4; 5 matching bases give a weak D call of TRBD2. The J call is doubtful: the DNA matches TRBJ2-7 better. The CDR3 protein sequence reads: CASSLGPGRRSYEQYF. The sequence in DNA is TGTGCCAGCAGTTTAGGACCAGGAAGGAGGTCCTACGAGCAGTACTTC.